Shown below are 28 T cell receptor beta chains from a single sample sequenced in a study of blood T cells in healthy people across ages. A second PCR, run for roughly 7 to 11 cycles, used a sample-barcoded 5' primer plus a J-beta primer mix. MiXCR, applied by TCRdb to the 5' RACE reads, yields one record per CDR3 protein. In the table there are 900,000 to 950,000 distinct CDR3 sequences, around 29% of which are singletons. The same data also contributed to another study, on T cells of mothers and their children.

Sequenced: blood. The receptors here all came from a middle-aged woman in good health.

This rearrangement joins TRBV14 to TRBJ1-1; weak D call: TRBD1 (6 bases). V dropped 1 base and J dropped 1 base, with 19 bases sitting between them. The CDR3 totals 18 residues. Germline loops: CDR1 SGHDN, CDR2 FVKESK. The DNA of the CDR3 is TGTGCCAGCAGCCAAGTTAAGGGGGGGCGCTTTAAGAACACTGAAGCTTTCTTT. The encoded protein is CASSQVKGGRFKNTEAFF.

This clonotype turned up a few times. The chain has TRBV2 and TRBJ1-5; D is unclear. The CDR3 runs to 12 residues. V gave up 5 bases and J gave up 11 bases, with 13 bases separating them. Germline CDR1 is SNHLY and CDR2 is FYNNEI. CDR3 DNA: TGTGCCAGCAGTCAGGACCCCCGGGCCCAGCATTTT. This encodes CASSQDPRAQHF.

The rearrangement links TRBV20-1 to TRBJ2-7; 12 positions match TRBD2. The length of the CDR3 is 20 residues. Trimming took 2 bases from V and 3 from J; bases not matched to a gene: 20. Germline V lookup: CDR1 DFQATT, CDR2 SNEGSKA (reference sequence). The CDR3 DNA sequence: TGCAGTGCTAGATCAATTGCGCGGCTAGCGGGAGGGCCTTTTGTCTACGAGCAGTACTTC. Its protein is CSARSIARLAGGPFVYEQYF.

This clonotype was observed once. It may be a read error: a sequence one base away is much more abundant. This chain links TRBV7-2 with TRBJ1-2; tentatively, D is TRBD1 (6 bases). Trimming stripped 5 bases from V and 4 bases from J, with 11 bases between. Germline V gene sequence: CDR1 SGHTA, CDR2 FQGNSA. The CDR3 is made up of 13 amino acids. The CDR3 nucleotides are TGTGCCAGCAGCCGACAGGAGAGCTATGGCTACACCTTC. Its translation: CASSRQESYGYTF. The full variable domain, completed using reference TRBV7-2 and TRBJ1-2, is GAGVSQSPSNKVTEKGKDVELRCDPISGHTALYWYRQSLGQGLEFLIYFQGNSAPDKSGLPSDRFSAERTGGSVSTLTIQRTQQEDSAVYLCASSRQESYGYTFGSGTRLTVV.

This clonotype showed up just a few times. The V gene is TRBV7-2, the J gene TRBJ2-4; tentative D call: TRBD1 (6 bases). Germline V gene sequence: CDR1 SGHTA, CDR2 FQGNSA. The CDR3 is made up of 15 amino acids. Trimming pared 3 bases from V and 3 bases from J, leaving 12 bases between. CDR3 loop: CASSFQGQLKNIQYF. Written as DNA, the CDR3 is TGTGCCAGCAGCTTTCAAGGACAGCTCAAAAACATTCAGTACTTC.

This clonotype turned up a few times. The chain is built from TRBV15 and TRBJ1-4; the D gene is possibly TRBD1 (5 bases). Deletions cut 4 bases from V and 13 bases from J, with 13 bases between. Germline V gene sequence: CDR1 LNHNV, CDR2 YYDKDF (reference sequence). This CDR3 contains 12 residues. The chain's CDR3 is CATSTPPGGLFF. CDR3 bases: TGTGCCACCAGCACGCCGCCCGGGGGACTGTTTTTT.

This clonotype was found once. The rearrangement links TRBV28 to TRBJ2-7; D ambiguous. There are 16 residues in the CDR3. V lost 1 base, J lost 0 bases, and 13 bases lay in between. Germline lookup yields CDR1 MDHEN and CDR2 SYDVKM. CDR3 bases: TGTGCCAGCAGTTTATCCCTCGATACGTTCTCCTACGAGCAGTACTTC. Translated: CASSLSLDTFSYEQYF.

The table lists this clonotype with many counts. V is TRBV15 and J is TRBJ2-3, with D perhaps matching TRBD2 (7 bases). CDR1 LNHNV and CDR2 YYDKDF come from the germline V gene (reference sequence). This CDR3 spans 16 amino acids. The V gene lost 8 bases and the J gene lost 4 bases, with 22 bases spanning the gap. Here the CDR3 reads CATAESRGGLADTQYF. CDR3 DNA: TGTGCCACCGCCGAATCTAGGGGGGGCCTCGCAGATACGCAGTATTTT.

The gene calls are TRBV28 and TRBJ1-5, with D possibly TRBD1 on 5 matching bases. This CDR3 is 15 amino acids long. The V and J ends lost 5 bases and 0 bases respectively, with 11 bases between them. CDR1 and CDR2 from the germline V gene are MDHEN and SYDVKM. Here the CDR3 reads CASSVTDSSNQPQHF. In DNA, the CDR3 is TGTGCCAGCAGTGTTACCGACAGTAGCAATCAGCCCCAGCATTTT.

The genes are TRBV12-3 or TRBV12-4 and TRBJ1-1, with 9 bases aligning to TRBD1. This CDR3 comprises 14 residues. The ends lost 7 bases at V and 3 bases at J; junction bases unmatched: 6. CDR3 sequence: CASKARDRDTEAFF. For the CDR3, the DNA is TGTGCCAGCAAGGCCCGGGACAGGGACACTGAAGCTTTCTTT.

The chain is built from TRBV12-3 or TRBV12-4 and TRBJ2-5, with 11 nucleotides matching TRBD2. This CDR3 is 16 amino acids long. V lost 2 bases to trimming and J lost 1 base; unmatched junction nucleotides: 3. The CDR3: CASSLRLAGIQETQYF. The CDR3 DNA follows: TGTGCCAGCAGTTTAAGACTAGCGGGAATCCAAGAGACCCAGTACTTC.

This clonotype occurred a few times. The gene calls are TRBV7-8 and TRBJ2-3, with a possible D match to TRBD1 (6 bases). CDR3 size: 14 residues. Germline V gene lookup returns CDR1 SGHVS and CDR2 FQNEAQ. V lost 11 bases and J lost 0, with 15 bases in between. CDR3 coding DNA: TGTGCCGGAAACAGGGACCCTAGCACAGATACGCAGTATTTT. It codes for CAGNRDPSTDTQYF.

This clonotype was recorded only once. The chain joins TRBV6-1 to TRBJ2-6, with a weak D call TRBD1 (5 bases). V lost 4 bases and J lost 3, with 22 bases in between. Germline CDR1 is MNHNS and CDR2 is SASEGT. The CDR3 is 19 residues long. The CDR3 here is CASSGEQAFRLFGANVLTF. As DNA, the CDR3 is TGTGCCAGCAGTGGAGAACAGGCTTTCCGCTTATTTGGGGCCAACGTCCTGACTTTC.

This clonotype has just a few counts. The chain couples TRBV24-1 to TRBJ1-2; 7 bases line up with TRBD1. The V gene end was trimmed by 4 bases and the J gene end by 4 bases; junction bases not matched to a gene: 11. The germline V gene has CDR1 KGHDR and CDR2 SFDVKD. The length of the CDR3 is 16 residues. The CDR3 loop is CATSESGGPGTYGYTF. Written as DNA, the CDR3 is TGTGCCACCAGTGAGTCAGGGGGTCCAGGTACCTATGGCTACACCTTC.

This clonotype appeared many times. The J gene is TRBJ2-5, the V gene TRBV12-3 or TRBV12-4, with D perhaps TRBD1 or TRBD2 (6 bases each). The V end lost 5 bases, the J end lost 4 bases, and 11 bases lay between the germline ends. The CDR3 has 13 residues. This CDR3 reads CASSPGASETQYF. In nucleotides, the CDR3 is TGTGCCAGCAGTCCGGGGGCATCAGAGACCCAGTACTTC.

The gene calls are TRBV24-1 and TRBJ2-1; 11 nucleotides line up with TRBD2. V shed 8 bases and J 6 bases; nucleotides not matched to a gene: 8. This CDR3 has 15 amino acids. From germline, CDR1 is KGHDR and CDR2 SFDVKD. The CDR3 nucleotides read TGTGCCACCACCGATCCTAGCGGGGGGATCAATGAGCAGTTCTTC. Residues: CATTDPSGGINEQFF.

The chain combines TRBV4-1 with TRBJ2-7; a possible D gene is TRBD1 (6 bases). This CDR3 has 18 residues. Per germline, CDR1 MGHRA and CDR2 YSYEKL. V was pared by 2 bases and J by 7 bases, with 27 bases between. The CDR3 DNA sequence: TGCGCCAGCAGCCAACATGGGGTCGGACAGTTCTCCTACAATGAGCAGTACTTC. Its translation is CASSQHGVGQFSYNEQYF.

Concerning this clonotype: This may arise from a read error, as a much more abundant clone is one base away. The CDR3 spells CAITRDSTAYEQYF. CDR3 nucleotides: TGTGCCATCACCCGGGACAGTACGGCCTACGAGCAGTACTTC. The chain couples TRBV10-3 to TRBJ2-7, with TRBD1 matching over 7 bases. The CDR3 loop spans 14 amino acids. V dropped 7 bases and J dropped 2; count of bases not matched to a gene: 8. Germline V gene data show CDR1 as ENHRY and CDR2 as SYGVKD.

The chain uses TRBV5-1 and TRBJ2-1; the D gene is possibly TRBD2 (6 bases). V was trimmed by 4 bases and J by 10 bases, leaving 18 bases between them. This CDR3 region has 14 residues. Per the germline V gene, CDR1 is SGHRS and CDR2 is YFSETQ. The CDR3 here is CASSQIDKEGEQFF. The CDR3 DNA follows: TGCGCCAGCAGCCAGATAGACAAGGAGGGGGAGCAGTTCTTC. The whole variable domain, remainder taken from reference TRBV5-1 and TRBJ2-1, is KAGVTQTPRYLIKTRGQQVTLSCSPISGHRSVSWYQQTPGQGLQFLFEYFSETQRNKGNFPGRFSGRQFSNSRSEMNVSTLELGDSALYLCASSQIDKEGEQFFGPGTRLTVL.

This clonotype was recorded at least ten times. The V and J genes are TRBV12-3 or TRBV12-4 and TRBJ2-6; D remains unclear. This CDR3 has 15 amino acids. V lost 5 bases, J lost 2 bases, and 10 bases lay in between. CDR3 bases: TGTGCCAGCAGTCCCCACCGAACTGGGGCCAACGTCCTGACTTTC. Its protein product is CASSPHRTGANVLTF.

The chain recombines TRBV7-2 with TRBJ2-3; no clear D gene. Germline CDR1 reads SGHTA; CDR2 reads FQGNSA. The V end was cut by 0 bases, the J end by 4 bases, with 14 bases between. The CDR3 runs to 16 residues. The CDR3 nucleotides are TGTGCCAGCAGCTTAGCGTTGACGGGTGTAGCAGATACGCAGTATTTT. Its translation is CASSLALTGVADTQYF.

This clonotype has only a few counts. The V and J genes are TRBV6-2 or TRBV6-3 and TRBJ2-1; TRBD1 might be the D (6 bases). CDR3 length: 11 amino acids. V was cut by 4 bases and J by 8 bases, with 6 bases left in between. CDR1 MNHEY and CDR2 SVGEGT come from the germline V gene. CDR3 bases: TGTGCCAGCAGTTGGACAGATGAGCAGTTCTTC. The encoded protein is CASSWTDEQFF.

V gene TRBV29-1 combines with J gene TRBJ2-7; D is perhaps TRBD1 (5 bases). Germline V gives CDR1 SQVTM, CDR2 ANQGSEA. This CDR3 comprises 14 residues. The V gene lost 1 base and the J gene lost 7 bases, with 17 bases spanning the gap. The CDR3 reads CSVEAPRGGNEQYF. CDR3 coding DNA: TGCAGCGTTGAAGCCCCAAGGGGCGGTAATGAGCAGTACTTC.

This clonotype was detected many times. The chain joins TRBV11-2 to TRBJ2-7; D is undetermined. This CDR3 is built from 14 residues. Germline lookup yields CDR1 SGHAT and CDR2 FQNNGV. V was shortened by 0 bases and J by 1 base, with 7 bases between the two germline ends. Here the CDR3 reads CASSLDPVSYEQYF. The CDR3 nucleotides are TGTGCCAGCAGCTTAGACCCGGTTTCCTACGAGCAGTACTTC.

As concerns this clonotype: This sequence may be a read error, since a much larger clone differs from it by one base. This sequence joins TRBV6-1 and TRBJ2-4; 7 nucleotides match TRBD2. From germline, CDR1 is MNHNS and CDR2 SASEGT. The CDR3 is 15 amino acids. After removal of 8 bases from V and 4 bases from J, the junction contained 11 bases not matched to a gene. CDR3 loop: CASWQSGATKNIQYF. CDR3 nucleotides: TGTGCCAGCTGGCAGAGCGGGGCCACTAAAAACATTCAGTACTTC.

In its sample, this clonotype was seen once. A much larger clonotype is one base distant, so this may be a read error. This chain uses TRBV29-1 with TRBJ2-7, with a weak D call TRBD1 (5 bases). CDR1 is SQVTM and CDR2 is ANQGSEA in the germline V gene. The germline V and J ends were trimmed by 7 bases and 4 bases, with 14 bases remaining between them. This CDR3 is built from 12 residues. The CDR3 nucleotides are TGCAGCGCCACTGGGGCAGGGTACGAGCAGTACTTC. Amino acids: CSATGAGYEQYF.

The chain joins TRBV24-1 to TRBJ1-5; no clear D. The V gene's germline CDR1 is KGHDR and CDR2 SFDVKD. The germline V and J ends were trimmed by 3 bases and 7 bases, with 6 bases remaining between them. The CDR3 totals 12 residues. The CDR3 sequence is CATSDAGQPQHF. CDR3 bases: TGTGCCACCAGTGATGCTGGCCAGCCCCAGCATTTT.

The V gene is TRBV7-2, the J gene TRBJ1-3; D remains unclear. Germline loops: CDR1 SGHTA, CDR2 FQGNSA. Between the trimmed V and J ends, which lost 7 bases and 4 bases, there was a span of 17 bases. The CDR3 length is 15 residues. The CDR3 DNA reads TGTGCCAGCACCCGAGACCGGGTAACAGGAAACACCATATATTTT. Translated: CASTRDRVTGNTIYF. Filled out from reference TRBV7-2 and TRBJ1-3, the complete variable domain reads GAGVSQSPSNKVTEKGKDVELRCDPISGHTALYWYRQSLGQGLEFLIYFQGNSAPDKSGLPSDRFSAERTGGSVSTLTIQRTQQEDSAVYLCASTRDRVTGNTIYFGEGSWLTVV.